One sample yielded the 17 T cell receptor beta chains listed below, sequenced in a study of blood T cell repertoires in COVID-19. Data came from immunoSEQ multiplex PCR; TCRdb stores just in-frame clones and leaves some out. The data hold under 250,000 clones, with approximately 86% observed a single time. The sample taken for sequencing was PBMCs or T cells enriched from blood (not recorded which). The receptor source for this set is a woman in her 30s with acute COVID-19.

The chain has TRBV30 and TRBJ2-1, with D maybe TRBD2 (5 bases). Trimming took off 2 bases at V and 10 bases at J, with 12 bases between the two ends. The CDR3 totals 12 residues. Germline V gene data show CDR1 as GTSNPN and CDR2 as SVGIG (reference sequence). CDR3 sequence (DNA): TGTGCCTGGAGTAATCAGGCTAGCGAGCAGTTCTTC. This sequence encodes CAWSNQASEQFF.

V usage is TRBV7-2 and J usage is TRBJ2-2; 7 bases are shared with TRBD1. The germline CDR1 and CDR2 sequences are SGHTA and FQGNSA. The CDR3 is made up of 20 amino acids. After removal of 0 bases from V and 6 bases from J, the junction contained 19 bases not matched to a gene. In DNA form, the CDR3 reads TGTGCCAGCAGCTTAGCCCGACCGGACAGGTTTGGAATTGTATCCGGGGAGCTGTTTTTT. Translation gives CASSLARPDRFGIVSGELFF.

The CDR3 DNA reads TGTGCCAGCAGCCAAGATGGGGAGACAGGTAATTCACCCCTCCACTTT. Encoded protein: CASSQDGETGNSPLHF. The chain uses TRBV3-1 (or the pseudogene TRBV3-2) and TRBJ1-6; D is perhaps TRBD1 (6 bases). Germline V gene sequence: CDR1 LGHDT, CDR2 YNNKEL (reference sequence). This CDR3 has 16 amino acids. V dropped 0 bases and J dropped 6 bases, with 12 bases sitting between them.

Only one count was recorded for this clone. V and J are TRBV7-2 and TRBJ1-5, with a weak D call TRBD1 (5 bases). The CDR3 length is 14 residues. Germline V gives CDR1 SGHTA, CDR2 FQGNSA. V lost 5 bases, J lost 7 bases, and 15 bases lay in between. As DNA, the CDR3 is TGTGCCAGCAGCCCAGTGGGGGGGTGGCAGCCCCAGCATTTT. Its protein product is CASSPVGGWQPQHF.

The CDR3 region is CASRGTVVSTDTQYF. As DNA, the CDR3 is TGTGCCAGCAGGGGGACAGTCGTTAGCACAGATACGCAGTATTTT. V usage is TRBV11-2 and J usage is TRBJ2-3; 7 positions agree with TRBD1. Germline V gene sequence: CDR1 SGHAT, CDR2 FQNNGV. V shed 6 bases, J shed 0 bases, and the junction held 6 bases outside the gene matches. CDR3 length: 15 residues.

The chain recombines TRBV6-5 with TRBJ1-1, with D perhaps matching TRBD1 (5 bases). The germline V gene has CDR1 MNHEY and CDR2 SVGAGI. Trimming took 10 bases from V and 3 from J, leaving 18 bases between them. The CDR3 sequence is 14 residues long. The CDR3 protein is CATDLDRTHTEAFF. CDR3 sequence (DNA): TGTGCCACCGACCTAGACAGAACGCACACTGAAGCTTTCTTT.

The chain uses TRBV6-5 and TRBJ1-4; D is uncertain. Per germline, CDR1 MNHEY and CDR2 SVGAGI. Between the trimmed V and J ends, which lost 5 bases and 6 bases, there was a span of 16 bases. The CDR3 contains 15 residues. Here the CDR3 reads CASSRVVRRYEKLFF. The DNA for the CDR3 is TGTGCCAGCAGTCGGGTGGTCCGGCGGTATGAAAAACTGTTTTTT.

The chain carries TRBV4-3 and TRBJ1-4; tentative D call: TRBD1 (5 bases). This CDR3 spans 16 amino acids. From germline, CDR1 is LGHNA and CDR2 YSLEER. Trimming pared 0 bases from V and 12 bases from J, leaving 20 bases between. The CDR3 here is CASSQEDVRLGGELFF. CDR3 coding DNA: TGCGCCAGCAGCCAAGAAGATGTGCGCCTCGGAGGGGAACTGTTTTTT.

This clone was detected a few times. V usage is TRBV11-2 and J usage is TRBJ1-1; a weak D match, TRBD1 (5 bases). The germline V and J ends were trimmed by 5 bases and 4 bases, with 14 bases remaining between them. The CDR3 spans 14 residues. Germline loops: CDR1 SGHAT, CDR2 FQNNGV. DNA of the CDR3: TGTGCCAGCAGCCCCGGGTGGGGCAGCACTGAAGCTTTCTTT. Its protein is CASSPGWGSTEAFF.

The V gene is TRBV25-1, the J gene TRBJ1-3, with D uncertain. The V gene's germline CDR1 is MGHDK and CDR2 SYGVNS. This CDR3 is built from 17 residues. Trimming shortened V by 3 bases and J by 0 bases, and 15 bases separated the two germline ends. CDR3: CASSERIELDSGNTIYF. CDR3 coding DNA: TGTGCCAGCAGTGAGAGGATAGAATTGGACTCTGGAAACACCATATATTTT.

The chain has TRBV7-2 and TRBJ1-4; no firm D call. Germline CDR1 is SGHTA and CDR2 is FQGNSA. The CDR3 has 14 amino acids. With 5 bases removed from V and 6 bases from J, the gap between germline ends came to 13 bases. The CDR3 sequence is CASSPKGRDEKLFF. The CDR3 DNA follows: TGTGCCAGCAGCCCCAAAGGGCGGGATGAAAAACTGTTTTTT.

This clone was seen just once. This chain links TRBV30 with TRBJ2-1, with 11 positions matching TRBD2. Trimming cost V 1 base and J 0 bases; bases outside gene matches: 2. Germline CDR1 is GTSNPN and CDR2 is SVGIG (reference sequence). The CDR3 totals 16 residues. The CDR3 DNA is TGTGCCTGGAGTGCCGGACTAGCGGGCTCCTACAATGAGCAGTTCTTC. It encodes CAWSAGLAGSYNEQFF.

V is TRBV5-4 and J is TRBJ2-4; D perhaps matches TRBD1 (6 bases). The CDR3 covers 16 residues. Germline V CDR1 and CDR2: SGHNT, YYREEE (reference sequence). V shed 4 bases and J shed 0 bases, with 14 bases lying between them. CDR3 bases: TGTGCCAGCAGCCTCAGGACAGCCCTAGCCAAAAACATTCAGTACTTC. Translation: CASSLRTALAKNIQYF.

The CDR3, as DNA: TGCGCCAGCAGCTTGGAGCCAGGTACCCCCTACGAGCAGTACTTC. Protein: CASSLEPGTPYEQYF. The chain links TRBV5-1 to TRBJ2-7; D not certain. Trimming took 0 bases from V and 2 from J, leaving 12 bases between them. CDR3 length equals 15 residues. Germline V gene data show CDR1 as SGHRS and CDR2 as YFSETQ.

The chain uses TRBV19 and TRBJ2-1; the D is unclear. Per germline, CDR1 LNHDA and CDR2 SQIVND (reference sequence). Trimming left V 7 bases short and J 2 bases short, with 9 bases between. CDR3 size: 13 residues. CDR3 amino acids: CASMSMPYNEQFF. CDR3 in DNA: TGTGCCAGTATGAGTATGCCCTACAATGAGCAGTTCTTC.

V usage is TRBV13 and J usage is TRBJ2-6, with 9 bases aligning to TRBD1. This CDR3 spans 18 amino acids. V gave up 4 bases and J gave up 0 bases; unmatched junction bases: 7. Germline CDR1 and CDR2: PRHDT and FYEKMQ (reference sequence). CDR3 coding DNA: TGTGCCAGCAGCTACTTGACAGGGGGTACCTCTGGGGCCAACGTCCTGACTTTC. Residues: CASSYLTGGTSGANVLTF.

This chain uses TRBV19 with TRBJ1-1, with unresolved D. V lost 6 bases to trimming and J lost 4 bases, with 9 bases between them. Per the germline V gene, CDR1 is LNHDA and CDR2 is SQIVND (reference sequence). The CDR3 loop spans 12 amino acids. CDR3 residues: CASSDPGTEAFF. The CDR3 DNA reads TGTGCCAGTAGCGACCCGGGCACTGAAGCTTTCTTT.